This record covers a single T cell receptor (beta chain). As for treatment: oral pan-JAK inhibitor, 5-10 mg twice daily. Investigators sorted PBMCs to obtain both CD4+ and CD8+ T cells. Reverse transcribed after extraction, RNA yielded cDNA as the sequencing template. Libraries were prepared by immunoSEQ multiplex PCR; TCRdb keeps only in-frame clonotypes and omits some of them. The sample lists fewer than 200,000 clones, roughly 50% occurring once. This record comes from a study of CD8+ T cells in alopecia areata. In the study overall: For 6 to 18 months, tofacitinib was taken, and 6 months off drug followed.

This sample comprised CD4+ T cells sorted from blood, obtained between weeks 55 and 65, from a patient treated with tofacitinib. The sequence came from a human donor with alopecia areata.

CDR3 protein: CAWSAGTDTQYF. CDR3 nucleotide sequence: TGTGCCTGGAGTGCAGGCACAGATACGCAGTATTTT. The chain links TRBV30 to TRBJ2-3; the D is unclear. Deletions cut 1 base from V and 1 base from J, with 3 bases between. The CDR3 covers 12 residues. Germline V gene data show CDR1 as GTSNPN and CDR2 as SVGIG (reference sequence).